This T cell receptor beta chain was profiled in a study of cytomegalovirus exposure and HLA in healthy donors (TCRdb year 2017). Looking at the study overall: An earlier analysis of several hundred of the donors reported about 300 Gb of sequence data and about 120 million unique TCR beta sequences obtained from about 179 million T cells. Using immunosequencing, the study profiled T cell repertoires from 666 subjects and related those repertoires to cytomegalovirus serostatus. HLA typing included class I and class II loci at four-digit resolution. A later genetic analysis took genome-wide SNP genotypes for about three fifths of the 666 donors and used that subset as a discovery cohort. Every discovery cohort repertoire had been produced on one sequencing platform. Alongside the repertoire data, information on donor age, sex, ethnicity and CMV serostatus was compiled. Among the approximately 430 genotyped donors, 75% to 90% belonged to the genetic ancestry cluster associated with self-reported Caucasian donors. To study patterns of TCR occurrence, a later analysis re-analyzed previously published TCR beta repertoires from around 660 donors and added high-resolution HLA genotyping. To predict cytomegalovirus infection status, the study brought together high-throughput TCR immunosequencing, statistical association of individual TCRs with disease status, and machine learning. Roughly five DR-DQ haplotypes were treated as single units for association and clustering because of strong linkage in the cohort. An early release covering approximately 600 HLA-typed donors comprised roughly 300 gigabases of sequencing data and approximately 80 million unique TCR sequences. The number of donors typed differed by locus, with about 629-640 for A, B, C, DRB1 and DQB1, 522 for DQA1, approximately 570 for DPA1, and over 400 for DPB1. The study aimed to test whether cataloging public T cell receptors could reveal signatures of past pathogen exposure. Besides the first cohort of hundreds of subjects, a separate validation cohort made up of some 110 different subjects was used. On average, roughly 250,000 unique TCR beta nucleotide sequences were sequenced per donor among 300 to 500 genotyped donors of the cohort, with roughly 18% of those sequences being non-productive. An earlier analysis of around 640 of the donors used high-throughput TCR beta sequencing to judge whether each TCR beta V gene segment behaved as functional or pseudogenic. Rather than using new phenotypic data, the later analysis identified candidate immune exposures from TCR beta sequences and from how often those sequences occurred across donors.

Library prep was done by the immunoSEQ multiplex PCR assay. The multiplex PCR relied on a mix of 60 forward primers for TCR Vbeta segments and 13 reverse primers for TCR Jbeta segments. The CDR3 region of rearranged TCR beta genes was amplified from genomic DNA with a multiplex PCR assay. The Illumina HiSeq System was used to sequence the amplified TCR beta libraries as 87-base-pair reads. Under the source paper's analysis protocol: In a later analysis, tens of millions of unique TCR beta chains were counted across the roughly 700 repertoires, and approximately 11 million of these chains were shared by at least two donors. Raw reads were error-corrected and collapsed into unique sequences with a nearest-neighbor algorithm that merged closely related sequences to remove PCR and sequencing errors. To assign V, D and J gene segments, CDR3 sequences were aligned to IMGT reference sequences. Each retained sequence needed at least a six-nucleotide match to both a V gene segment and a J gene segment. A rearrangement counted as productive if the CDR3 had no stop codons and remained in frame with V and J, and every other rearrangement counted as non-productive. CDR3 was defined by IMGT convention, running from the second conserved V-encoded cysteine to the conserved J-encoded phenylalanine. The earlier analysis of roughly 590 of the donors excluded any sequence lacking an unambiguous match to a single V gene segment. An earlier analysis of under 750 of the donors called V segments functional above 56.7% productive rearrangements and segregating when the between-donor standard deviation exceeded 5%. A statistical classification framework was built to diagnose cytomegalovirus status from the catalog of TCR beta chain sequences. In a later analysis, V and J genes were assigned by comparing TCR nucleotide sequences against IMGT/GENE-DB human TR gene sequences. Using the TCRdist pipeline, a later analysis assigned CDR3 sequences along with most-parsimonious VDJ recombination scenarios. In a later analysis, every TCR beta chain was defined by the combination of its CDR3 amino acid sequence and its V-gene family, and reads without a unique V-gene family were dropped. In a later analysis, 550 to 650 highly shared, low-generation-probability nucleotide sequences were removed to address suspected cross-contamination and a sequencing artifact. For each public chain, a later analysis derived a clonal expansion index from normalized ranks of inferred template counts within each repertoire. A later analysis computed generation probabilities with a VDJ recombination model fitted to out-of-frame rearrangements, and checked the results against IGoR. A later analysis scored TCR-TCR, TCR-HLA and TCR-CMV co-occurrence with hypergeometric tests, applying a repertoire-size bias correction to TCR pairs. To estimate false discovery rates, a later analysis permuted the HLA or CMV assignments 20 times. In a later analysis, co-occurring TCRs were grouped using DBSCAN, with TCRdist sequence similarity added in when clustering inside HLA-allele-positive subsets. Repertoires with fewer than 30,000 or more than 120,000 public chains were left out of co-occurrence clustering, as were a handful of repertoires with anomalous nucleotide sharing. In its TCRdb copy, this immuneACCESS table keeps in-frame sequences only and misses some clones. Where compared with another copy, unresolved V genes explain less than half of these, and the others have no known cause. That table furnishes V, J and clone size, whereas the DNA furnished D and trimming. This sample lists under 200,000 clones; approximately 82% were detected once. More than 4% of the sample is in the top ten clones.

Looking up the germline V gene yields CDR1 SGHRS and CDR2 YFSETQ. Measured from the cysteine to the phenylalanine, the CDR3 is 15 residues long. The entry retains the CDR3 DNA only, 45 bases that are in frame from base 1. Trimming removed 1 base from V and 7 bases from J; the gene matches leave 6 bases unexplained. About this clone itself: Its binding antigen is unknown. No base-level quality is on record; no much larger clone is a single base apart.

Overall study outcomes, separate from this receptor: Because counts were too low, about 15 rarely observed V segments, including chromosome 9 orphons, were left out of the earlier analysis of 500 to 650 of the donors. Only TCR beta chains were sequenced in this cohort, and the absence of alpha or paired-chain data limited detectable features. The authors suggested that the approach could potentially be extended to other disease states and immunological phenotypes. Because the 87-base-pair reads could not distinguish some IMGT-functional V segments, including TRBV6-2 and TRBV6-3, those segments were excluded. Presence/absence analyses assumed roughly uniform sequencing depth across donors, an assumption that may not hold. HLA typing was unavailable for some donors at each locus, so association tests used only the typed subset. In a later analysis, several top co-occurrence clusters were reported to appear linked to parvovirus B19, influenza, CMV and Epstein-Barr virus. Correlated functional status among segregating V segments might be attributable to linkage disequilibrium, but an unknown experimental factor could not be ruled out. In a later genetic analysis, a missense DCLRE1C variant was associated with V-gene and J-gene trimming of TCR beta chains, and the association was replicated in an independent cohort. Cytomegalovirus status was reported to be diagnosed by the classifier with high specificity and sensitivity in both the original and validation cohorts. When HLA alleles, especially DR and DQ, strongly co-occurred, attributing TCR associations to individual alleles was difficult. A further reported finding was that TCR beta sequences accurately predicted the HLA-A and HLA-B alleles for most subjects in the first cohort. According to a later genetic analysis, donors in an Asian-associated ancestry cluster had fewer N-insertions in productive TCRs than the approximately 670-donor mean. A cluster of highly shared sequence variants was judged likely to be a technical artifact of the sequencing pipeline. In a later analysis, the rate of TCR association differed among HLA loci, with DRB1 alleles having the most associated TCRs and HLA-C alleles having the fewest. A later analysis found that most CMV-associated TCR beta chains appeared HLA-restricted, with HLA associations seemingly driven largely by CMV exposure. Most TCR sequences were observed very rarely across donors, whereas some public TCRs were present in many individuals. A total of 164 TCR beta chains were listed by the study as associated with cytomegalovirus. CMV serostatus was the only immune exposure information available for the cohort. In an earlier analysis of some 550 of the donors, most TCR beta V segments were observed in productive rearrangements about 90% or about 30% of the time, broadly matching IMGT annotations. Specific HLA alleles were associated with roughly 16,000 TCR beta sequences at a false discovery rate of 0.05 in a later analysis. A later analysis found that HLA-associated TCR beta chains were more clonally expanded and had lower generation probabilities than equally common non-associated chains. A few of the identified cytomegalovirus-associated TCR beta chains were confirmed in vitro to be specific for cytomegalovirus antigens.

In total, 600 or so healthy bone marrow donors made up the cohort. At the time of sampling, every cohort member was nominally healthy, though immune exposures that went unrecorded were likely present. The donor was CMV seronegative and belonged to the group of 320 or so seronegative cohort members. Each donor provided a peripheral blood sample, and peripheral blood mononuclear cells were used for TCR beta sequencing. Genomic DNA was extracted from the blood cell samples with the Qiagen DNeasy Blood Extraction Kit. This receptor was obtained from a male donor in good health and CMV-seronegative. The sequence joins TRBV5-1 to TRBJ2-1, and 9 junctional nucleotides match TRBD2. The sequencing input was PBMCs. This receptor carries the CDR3 CASSLIGLAGNEQFF. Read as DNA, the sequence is TGCGCCAGCAGCTTGATCGGTCTAGCGGGAAATGAGCAGTTCTTC. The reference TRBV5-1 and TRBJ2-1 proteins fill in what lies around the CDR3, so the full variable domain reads KAGVTQTPRYLIKTRGQQVTLSCSPISGHRSVSWYQQTPGQGLQFLFEYFSETQRNKGNFPGRFSGRQFSNSRSEMNVSTLELGDSALYLCASSLIGLAGNEQFFGPGTRLTVL.